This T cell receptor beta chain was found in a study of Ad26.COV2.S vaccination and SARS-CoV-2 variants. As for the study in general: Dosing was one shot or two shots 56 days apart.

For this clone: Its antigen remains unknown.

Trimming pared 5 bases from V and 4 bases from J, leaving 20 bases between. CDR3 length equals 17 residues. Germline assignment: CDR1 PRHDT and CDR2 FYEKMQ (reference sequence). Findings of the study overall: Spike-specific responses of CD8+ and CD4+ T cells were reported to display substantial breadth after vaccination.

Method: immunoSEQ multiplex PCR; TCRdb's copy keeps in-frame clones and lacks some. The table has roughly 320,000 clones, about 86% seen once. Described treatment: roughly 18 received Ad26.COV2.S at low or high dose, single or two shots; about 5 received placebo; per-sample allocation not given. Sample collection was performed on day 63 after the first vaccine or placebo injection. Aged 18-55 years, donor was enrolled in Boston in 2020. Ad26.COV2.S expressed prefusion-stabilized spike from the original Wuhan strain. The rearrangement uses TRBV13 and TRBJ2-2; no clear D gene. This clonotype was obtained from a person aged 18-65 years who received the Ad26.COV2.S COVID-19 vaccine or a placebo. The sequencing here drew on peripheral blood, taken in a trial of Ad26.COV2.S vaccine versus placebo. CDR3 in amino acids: CASSRNTRAFGTGELFF. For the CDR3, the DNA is TGTGCCAGCAGCCGAAATACAAGGGCTTTCGGCACCGGGGAGCTGTTTTTT. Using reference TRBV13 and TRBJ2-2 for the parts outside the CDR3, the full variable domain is AAGVIQSPRHLIKEKRETATLKCYPIPRHDTVYWYQQGPGQDPQFLISFYEKMQSDKGSIPDRFSAQQFSDYHSELNMSSLELGDSALYFCASSRNTRAFGTGELFFGEGSRLTVL.